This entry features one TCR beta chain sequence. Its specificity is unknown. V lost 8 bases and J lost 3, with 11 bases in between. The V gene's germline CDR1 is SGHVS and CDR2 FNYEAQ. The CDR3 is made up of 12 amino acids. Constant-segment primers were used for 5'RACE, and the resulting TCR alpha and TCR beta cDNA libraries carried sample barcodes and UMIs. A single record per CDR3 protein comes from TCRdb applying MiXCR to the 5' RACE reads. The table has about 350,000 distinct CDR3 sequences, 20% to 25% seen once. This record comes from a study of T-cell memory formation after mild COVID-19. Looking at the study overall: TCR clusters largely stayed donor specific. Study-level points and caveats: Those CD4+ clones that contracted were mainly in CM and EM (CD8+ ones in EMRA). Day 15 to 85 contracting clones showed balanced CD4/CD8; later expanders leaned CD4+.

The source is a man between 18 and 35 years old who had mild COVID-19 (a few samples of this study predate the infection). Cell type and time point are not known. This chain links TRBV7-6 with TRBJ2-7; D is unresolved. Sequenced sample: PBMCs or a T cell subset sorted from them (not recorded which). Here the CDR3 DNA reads TGTGCCAGCGGCCCAGGTGACTACGAGCAGTACTTC. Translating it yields CASGPGDYEQYF.